A selection of T cell receptor beta chains follows, all from one sample in a study of CD8+ T cells in alopecia areata. Only in-frame clones appear in the TCRdb table, and some are missing; sequencing was by immunoSEQ multiplex PCR. The table lists about 200,000 clones, 58% of them singletons. Sequencing used CD4+ T cells sorted from blood, obtained at week 24, from a patient treated with tofacitinib. The receptors were gathered from a human donor with alopecia areata. Each CDR3 is given without its conserved first and last residue.

>TRBV4-3
ASSQEAQAGTLY
>TRBV4-3
ASSQSPGDQETQY
>TRBV4-1
ASSQGTSGRPTGELF
>TRBV29-1
SVAWEYTGELF
>TRBV7-3
ASSLEGQGFPSNYGYT
>TRBV10-3
AISELQEETQY
>TRBV2
ASSGGLLNTEAF
>TRBV7-9
ASSFKNTGELF
>TRBV7-3
ASRGPSTEAF
>TRBV29-1
SVELSGLGELF
>TRBV28
ASSFRMNTEAF
>TRBV19
ATKGRNQPQH
>TRBV5-1
ASSLAGQDYNEQF
>TRBV15
ATSRDRGYGYT
>TRBV29-1
SVVTGPETQY
>TRBV19
ASSLTGTGNYGYT
>TRBV20-1
SAPMFYEQY
>TRBV15
ATSRGTETQY
>TRBV5-1
ASSGGYNEQF
>TRBV29-1
SVETDKSPEAF
>TRBV6-6
ASSAGPDTGELF
>TRBV2
ASTRTANYGYT
>TRBV7-7
ASSPRQGGVGELF
>TRBV7-3
ASSAGGDNSPLH
>TRBV7-2
ASSLTGDGELF
>TRBV7-9
ASSSTGNYGYT
>TRBV18
ASTGGAVNTEAF
>TRBV7-2
ASSSYRGNEQY
>TRBV6-5
ASSTYLGTEAF
>TRBV7-3
ASSSRLAGEESQY
>TRBV13
ASTVYNSPLH
>TRBV7-2
ASSLGRALTEY
>TRBV6-5
ASSSFRQGKAGELF
>TRBV4-1
ASSLREGPNEQY
>TRBV19
ASGGQGSNQPQH
>TRBV10-2
ASSLSGRANEQF
>TRBV2
ASSFSLDYGYT